This T cell receptor beta chain was retrieved from a study of T cell repertoires in cytomegalovirus infection. With 4 bases removed from V and 9 bases from J, the gap between germline ends came to 16 bases. Germline V CDR1 and CDR2: MNHEY, SMNVEV (reference sequence). The CDR3 totals 14 residues. In TCRdb, the reads were re-called with MiXCR into one record per CDR3 protein. The sample has about 900,000 distinct CDR3 sequences, around 32% seen once. This clonotype appeared a few times. What it binds is not known. V gene TRBV27 combines with J gene TRBJ2-1; TRBD1 might be the D (5 bases). The sample in question was cultured CD8+ T cells from PBMCs, obtained from culture after CMV antigen stimulation. This TCR came from a human donor in good health (CMV status not recorded). Some clones in this sample may be carry-over from other donors' samples. CDR3 in amino acids: CASSSMGNGAEQFF. The CDR3 region has the DNA TGTGCCAGCAGTTCTATGGGGAATGGGGCTGAGCAGTTCTTC.